This is a list of T cell receptor beta chains from one sample in a study of a mutant IDH1 vaccine in newly diagnosed glioma. Antigens of these TCRs are unknown. Clones were read by immunoSEQ multiplex PCR, and TCRdb kept only the in-frame ones, dropping some. This sample carries 52,000 or so clones, about three quarters of them seen once, and the ten largest clones take over 7%. The source material was PBMCs, sampled from a glioma patient whose treatment included an IDH1 peptide vaccine. These receptors were collected from a woman between 40 and 50 years old with glioma. Some clones in this sample may be carry-over from other donors' samples. Both conserved end residues are part of each CDR3. The D gene is left open where the match is weak. Some rows have no size entry. The others give once, few or many, or a class for an expanded clone.

clone_size j_call d_call cdr3_length v_call cdr3_aa cdr3_nt
. TRBJ1-1 . 14 TRBV10-3 CATLEGNLNTEAFF TGTGCCACCCTAGAGGGGAATCTTAACACTGAAGCTTTCTTT
. TRBJ2-3 . 15 TRBV19 CASSEGPRGTDTQYF TGTGCCAGTAGTGAGGGACCCCGGGGCACAGATACGCAGTATTTT
. TRBJ2-1 TRBD2 17 TRBV7-2 CASSLARLAGVYNEQFF TGTGCCAGCAGCTTAGCGCGTCTAGCGGGGGTCTACAATGAGCAGTTCTTC
. TRBJ2-3 . 13 TRBV29-1 CSVARGNTDTRYF .
. TRBJ1-2 TRBD1 16 TRBV9 CASSVRQGGTNYGYTF TGTGCCAGCAGCGTTCGACAGGGAGGCACTAACTATGGCTACACCTTC
. TRBJ1-6 TRBD1 16 TRBV19 CASSMGTGALYSPLHF TGTGCCAGTAGTATGGGGACAGGGGCTTTGTATTCACCCCTCCACTTT
. TRBJ2-5 TRBD2 14 TRBV7-2 CASSSRWGGETQYF TGTGCCAGCAGCTCTAGGTGGGGAGGGGAGACCCAGTACTTC
. TRBJ2-7 . 14 TRBV15 CATSREGQRYEQYF TGTGCCACCAGCAGAGAAGGGCAGCGGTACGAGCAGTACTTC
. TRBJ1-6 TRBD1 15 TRBV5-4 CASSLPTGANSPLHF TGTGCCAGCAGCCTCCCGACAGGGGCCAATTCACCCCTCCACTTT
. TRBJ1-6 . 15 TRBV9 CASSVSRGRNSPLHF TGTGCCAGCAGCGTTAGCAGGGGACGGAATTCACCCCTCCACTTT
. TRBJ2-7 . 13 TRBV19 CASSTRRGYEQYF TGTGCCAGTAGTACCCGCAGGGGTTACGAGCAGTACTTC
once TRBJ1-2 TRBD1 13 TRBV6-5 CASSHRGSDGYTF TGTGCCAGCAGTCACAGGGGATCGGATGGCTACACCTTC
. TRBJ1-1 . 14 TRBV13 CASSRWAGNTEAFF TGTGCCAGCAGCCGCTGGGCAGGGAACACTGAAGCTTTCTTT
few TRBJ1-1 . 13 TRBV14 CASSLSMNTEAFF TGTGCCAGCAGCCTCAGCATGAACACTGAAGCTTTCTTT
. TRBJ2-3 TRBD2 16 TRBV5-1 CASSLYSGGDTDTQYF TGCGCCAGCAGCTTGTATAGCGGGGGGGACACAGATACGCAGTATTTT
once TRBJ2-1 . 11 TRBV6-5 CASTSYNEQFF TGTGCCAGCACGAGCTACAATGAGCAGTTCTTC
. TRBJ2-5 . 13 TRBV15 CATSRDHQETQYF TGTGCCACCAGCAGAGATCACCAAGAGACCCAGTACTTC
. TRBJ1-2 . 15 TRBV6-1 CASRIQNGLSYGYTF TGTGCCAGCAGAATACAAAACGGGCTGAGCTATGGCTACACCTTC
. TRBJ2-3 . 16 TRBV7-2 CASSLAGTSPTDTQYF TGTGCCAGCAGCTTAGCTGGGACTTCTCCCACAGATACGCAGTATTTT
. TRBJ2-7 . 12 TRBV11-2 CASSLGRYEQYF TGTGCCAGCAGCCTGGGGAGGTACGAGCAGTACTTC
. TRBJ1-1 . 12 TRBV25-1 CASRAGNTEAFF TGTGCCAGCAGGGCGGGAAACACTGAAGCTTTCTTT
. TRBJ1-1 . 13 TRBV6-5 CASSPGSSTEAFF TGTGCCAGCAGTCCAGGGAGTAGCACTGAAGCTTTCTTT
few TRBJ1-2 TRBD1 15 TRBV4-2 CASSQARTGVYGYTF TGTGCCAGCAGCCAAGCCAGAACAGGGGTCTATGGCTACACCTTC
once TRBJ1-3 TRBD1 13 TRBV18 CASSPPGRTGRHF TGTGCCAGCTCACCACCTGGGCGGACAGGGAGACATTTT
. TRBJ1-6 . 14 TRBV2 CASRRRLYNSPLHF TGTGCCAGCCGACGCAGACTCTATAATTCACCCCTCCACTTT
. TRBJ1-1 . 14 TRBV7-9 CASSLGRGSTEAFF TGTGCCAGCAGCTTAGGAAGGGGGTCTACTGAAGCTTTCTTT
. TRBJ1-1 . 12 TRBV30 CAWSRDIPEAFF TGTGCCTGGAGCCGGGACATCCCTGAAGCTTTCTTT
. TRBJ2-6 . 14 TRBV19 CASSIGPGANVLTF TGTGCCAGTAGTATAGGGCCCGGGGCCAACGTCCTGACTTTC
. TRBJ1-2 . 14 TRBV4-3 CASSQGRGGYGYTF TGCGCCAGCAGCCAAGGGAGGGGAGGCTATGGCTACACCTTC
. TRBJ1-5 . 13 TRBV6-6 CASSTQGDQPQHF TGTGCCAGCAGTACACAGGGTGATCAGCCCCAGCATTTT
. TRBJ2-5 . 12 TRBV9 CASSVDQETQYF TGTGCCAGCAGCGTAGACCAAGAGACCCAGTACTTC
. TRBJ2-7 . 13 TRBV10-3 CAISGQGLYEQYF TGTGCCATCAGTGGCCAGGGCCTCTACGAGCAGTACTTC
. TRBJ1-1 . 15 TRBV6-1 CASSGVPGGATEAFF TGTGCCAGCAGTGGGGTTCCGGGAGGTGCCACTGAAGCTTTCTTT
. TRBJ2-1 . 16 TRBV19 CASSPRVGELAGEQFF TGTGCCAGTAGTCCCCGAGTGGGGGAACTAGCAGGTGAGCAGTTCTTC
. TRBJ2-7 . 14 TRBV2 CASSRDRALDEQYF TGTGCCAGCAGCCGCGACCGGGCTCTGGACGAGCAGTACTTC
. TRBJ2-6 . 18 TRBV5-1 CASSADPFRPSGANVLTF TGCGCCAGCAGCGCGGATCCATTCCGGCCCTCTGGGGCCAACGTCCTGACTTTC
. TRBJ2-1 . 13 TRBV4-1 CASSQDLFGEQFF TGCGCCAGCAGCCAAGATCTCTTCGGGGAGCAGTTCTTC
. TRBJ2-7 . 13 TRBV6-1 CASRRDTLGEQYF TGTGCCAGCAGACGGGACACTTTGGGGGAGCAGTACTTC
. TRBJ2-5 . 15 TRBV12-5 CASGLGKGIGETQYF TGTGCTAGTGGTTTGGGGAAGGGGATAGGGGAGACCCAGTACTTC
few TRBJ1-2 TRBD1 14 TRBV30 CAWRVDRGSYGYTF TGTGCCTGGAGAGTGGACAGGGGTTCCTATGGCTACACCTTC
. TRBJ2-6 . 16 TRBV4-3 CASSQGIGSGANVLTF TGCGCCAGCAGCCAAGGGATTGGGTCTGGGGCCAACGTCCTGACTTTC
. TRBJ1-3 . 14 TRBV6-5 CASQAGRTGNTIYF TGTGCCAGCCAGGCTGGGCGAACTGGAAACACCATATATTTT
. TRBJ2-2 . 14 TRBV9 CASNRGANTGELFF TGTGCCAGCAATAGGGGGGCGAACACCGGGGAGCTGTTTTTT
. TRBJ2-3 TRBD2 15 TRBV11-2 CASSSRTSVEDTQYF TGTGCCAGCAGTTCAAGGACTAGCGTAGAAGATACGCAGTATTTT
. TRBJ2-6 . 11 TRBV25-1 CASRGANVLTF TGTGCCAGCAGGGGGGCCAACGTCCTGACTTTC
. TRBJ1-1 TRBD1 13 TRBV10-3 CAIGQGADAEAFF TGTGCCATCGGACAGGGGGCGGACGCTGAAGCTTTCTTT
. TRBJ1-5 . 15 TRBV30 CAWSEFGTVNQPQHF TGTGCCTGGAGTGAGTTTGGGACGGTCAATCAGCCCCAGCATTTT
. TRBJ1-1 . 12 TRBV7-2 CASSLPPAGAFF TGTGCCAGCAGCTTACCGCCCGCGGGGGCTTTCTTT
few TRBJ1-2 TRBD1 14 TRBV27 CASSPGTAIYGYTF TGTGCCAGCAGTCCCGGGACAGCAATTTATGGCTACACCTTC
. TRBJ2-5 . 14 TRBV4-1 CASSLLGFQETQYF TGCGCCAGCAGCCTATTGGGGTTTCAAGAGACCCAGTACTTC
. TRBJ1-2 . 12 TRBV4-1 CASSQKGGGYTF TGCGCCAGCAGCCAAAAAGGTGGCGGCTACACCTTC
. TRBJ2-2 TRBD2 16 TRBV9 CASSVRGGSNTGELFF TGTGCCAGCAGCGTCCGGGGGGGATCGAACACCGGGGAGCTGTTTTTT
. TRBJ1-5 . 15 TRBV27 CASSFGGAQVQPQHF TGTGCCAGCAGTTTTGGGGGGGCGCAGGTTCAGCCCCAGCATTTT
. TRBJ1-2 TRBD1 14 TRBV19 CASTRDRGRDGYTF TGTGCCAGTACCCGGGACAGGGGTAGGGATGGCTACACCTTC
. TRBJ2-7 . 13 TRBV7-2 CASTRVDGREQYF TGTGCCAGCACTAGGGTGGACGGCCGAGAGCAGTACTTC
. TRBJ1-3 TRBD1 17 TRBV23-1 CASSQSGQFSSGNTIYF TGCGCCAGCAGTCAATCGGGACAGTTTAGCTCTGGAAACACCATATATTTT
. TRBJ1-4 . 14 TRBV13 CASSLGTGGEKLFF TGTGCCAGCAGCTTAGGGACAGGTGGTGAAAAACTGTTTTTT
. TRBJ2-7 . 16 TRBV9 CASSVNREALTYEQYF TGTGCCAGCAGTGTAAACAGGGAGGCCCTAACCTACGAGCAGTACTTC
. TRBJ2-4 . 16 TRBV29-1 CSPGNVEMRAKNIQYF TGCAGCCCCGGGAATGTGGAGATGAGAGCCAAAAACATTCAGTACTTC